This is a list of T cell receptor beta chains from one sample in a study of Ad26.COV2.S vaccination and SARS-CoV-2 variants. Assay used: immunoSEQ multiplex PCR; TCRdb lists only in-frame clones, some missing. The table includes roughly 450,000 clones, over 75% detected once. The sample here was peripheral blood, taken in a trial of Ad26.COV2.S vaccine versus placebo. Receptors were obtained from a person aged 18-65 years who received the Ad26.COV2.S COVID-19 vaccine or a placebo. Both conserved end residues are part of each CDR3. D genes are given only for firm matches. Not every row has a clone size; where given, it reads once, few, many or a size class.

CDR3nt,CDR3aa,d_gene,j_gene,len,v_gene,abundance
TGTGCCAGCTCCCCGCGGACAGTCCAGAACACTGAAGCTTTCTTT,CASSPRTVQNTEAFF,-,TRBJ1-1,15,TRBV18,once
TGTGCCAGCAGGGAAGGGATAGTAGCGGGGAACACCGGGGAGCTGTTTTTT,CASREGIVAGNTGELFF,TRBD2,TRBJ2-2,17,TRBV4-2,-
TGTGCCAGCAGCTCCCAAAACAGGGGTTGGACTGAAGCTTTCTTT,CASSSQNRGWTEAFF,TRBD1,TRBJ1-1,15,TRBV7-9,-
TGTGCCAGCAGTTACCTGGGACAGGGCAATGAGCAGTTCTTC,CASSYLGQGNEQFF,TRBD1,TRBJ2-1,14,TRBV6-2/TRBV6-3,-
TGTGCCAGCAGTGATGATCAGCCCCAGCATTTT,CASSDDQPQHF,-,TRBJ1-5,11,TRBV28,-
TGCGCCAGCAGCCAAGGTCAGGGGTCGGGGCAGCCCCAGCATTTT,CASSQGQGSGQPQHF,-,TRBJ1-5,15,TRBV4-1,-
TGCGCCAGCCGCCCCTACGAGCAGTACTTC,CASRPYEQYF,-,TRBJ2-7,10,TRBV23-1,-
TGTGCCAGCACCCCTTCCAGCTCTGGGGCCAACGTCCTGACTTTC,CASTPSSSGANVLTF,-,TRBJ2-6,15,TRBV3-1/TRBV3-2,-
TGTGCCAGCAGAGGACTAGCGGGAGGGCCCTACAATGAGCAGTTCTTC,CASRGLAGGPYNEQFF,TRBD2,TRBJ2-1,16,TRBV27,-
TGTGCCTGGAGTGTACTATGGTTCTACACCTTC,CAWSVLWFYTF,-,TRBJ1-2,11,TRBV30,-
TGTGCCAGCAGCCACCAAGGTACTATCCTCTATGGCTACACCTTC,CASSHQGTILYGYTF,-,TRBJ1-2,15,TRBV7-2,-
TGCAGCGTTTGGCTCGGAGGTGGGCCGGACGAGCAGTACTTC,CSVWLGGGPDEQYF,-,TRBJ2-7,14,TRBV29-1,-
TGCAGCGCCTTAAGAATGGCCACAGATACGCAGTATTTT,CSALRMATDTQYF,-,TRBJ2-3,13,TRBV29-1,-
TGTGCCAGCAGCTTAGGAATGGCGGGACACTCCTACGAGCAGTACTTC,CASSLGMAGHSYEQYF,-,TRBJ2-7,16,TRBV7-9,-
TGTGCCAGCAGCTTGATTGGGTGGGCAGGAGGTTCACCCCTCCACTTT,CASSLIGWAGGSPLHF,-,TRBJ1-6,16,TRBV5-6,-
TGCGCCAGCAGCCGGGGACTAGCGGGTCGCTCTGGGGCCAACGTCCTGACTTTC,CASSRGLAGRSGANVLTF,TRBD2,TRBJ2-6,18,TRBV4-1,-
TGCGCCAGCAGCCAAAGGGGCTCGAATCCCCAAGAGACCCAGTACTTC,CASSQRGSNPQETQYF,-,TRBJ2-5,16,TRBV4-3,-
TGTGCCAGCAGCGAAGCTGGGGGCGGTGGAAACACCATATATTTT,CASSEAGGGGNTIYF,-,TRBJ1-3,15,TRBV7-9,-
TGTGCTAGTGGTTCCGATAGCGGGGGGGAAAATGAGCAGTTCTTC,CASGSDSGGENEQFF,TRBD2,TRBJ2-1,15,TRBV12-5,-
TGTGCCAGCAGCTCGTCTCGTTCTGGCGAGCAGTACTTC,CASSSSRSGEQYF,-,TRBJ2-7,13,TRBV5-4,-
TGCGCCAGCAGCCAAGGCCCAGGGAGGGGCTACGAGCAGTACTTC,CASSQGPGRGYEQYF,TRBD2,TRBJ2-7,15,TRBV4-3,-
TGTGCCAGCAGTGGGGGTCCCCCCCTCCACTTT,CASSGGPPLHF,-,TRBJ1-6,11,TRBV2,-
TGTGCCAGCAGCTTTCTGCACAGGAACTATGGCTACACCTTC,CASSFLHRNYGYTF,-,TRBJ1-2,14,TRBV7-9,-
TGTGCCAGCAGCGACCGACTACGAGCGAACACCGGGGAGCTGTTTTTT,CASSDRLRANTGELFF,-,TRBJ2-2,16,TRBV9,few
TGTGCCAGCACCTCGGACAGGTTAAGGGCTTTCTTT,CASTSDRLRAFF,TRBD1,TRBJ1-1,12,TRBV6-5,-
TGTGCCAGCAGTTCCCGGGACAGGATAGTAAACGAGCAGTACTTC,CASSSRDRIVNEQYF,TRBD1,TRBJ2-7,15,TRBV6-2/TRBV6-3,-
TGTGCCAGCAGCTTACAAGGGTTCCAGACCCAGTACTTC,CASSLQGFQTQYF,-,TRBJ2-5,13,TRBV7-7,-
TGTGCCAGCAGTTTGGGGACAGGGGCCTACGAGCAGTACTTC,CASSLGTGAYEQYF,TRBD1,TRBJ2-7,14,TRBV27,-
TGTGCCAGTAGTCCCCCGACAGGGGTGAACACTGAAGCTTTCTTT,CASSPPTGVNTEAFF,TRBD1,TRBJ1-1,15,TRBV19,-
TGCGCCAGCAGCTTGGACCAGGGCGCAACTAATGAAAAACTGTTTTTT,CASSLDQGATNEKLFF,-,TRBJ1-4,16,TRBV5-1,-
TGTGCCAGCAGTTACTCCACCGGTGAGCAGTTCTTC,CASSYSTGEQFF,-,TRBJ2-1,12,TRBV6-6,-
TGTGCCAGCAGCTTGGACCTAGCTTCCTACGAGCAGTACTTC,CASSLDLASYEQYF,-,TRBJ2-7,14,TRBV5-6,-
TGTGCCAGCAGCTTTCGGACAGGCAATCAGCCCCAGCATTTT,CASSFRTGNQPQHF,-,TRBJ1-5,14,TRBV7-8,-
TGTGCCAGCAGCTTTTGGACAGGGGGTCGGCAAGAGACCCAGTACTTC,CASSFWTGGRQETQYF,TRBD1,TRBJ2-5,16,TRBV5-8,-
TGTGCCAGCAGTTTATCGAAGGCAGGGGGTACTGAAGCTTTCTTT,CASSLSKAGGTEAFF,TRBD1,TRBJ1-1,15,TRBV27,-
TGTGCCAGCAGCGTAGGGTCCGCGTATAATTCACCCCTCCACTTT,CASSVGSAYNSPLHF,-,TRBJ1-6,15,TRBV9,-
TGTGCCAGCAGTACAAGGACTAGCGGGTTTCCCGGGGAGCTGTTTTTT,CASSTRTSGFPGELFF,TRBD2,TRBJ2-2,16,TRBV6-2/TRBV6-3,-
TGTGCCTGGGGGAGGGTGGGGGACTCCTACGAGCAGTACTTC,CAWGRVGDSYEQYF,TRBD2,TRBJ2-7,14,TRBV30,-
TGTGCCAGCAGTGACTCGAGGACTGGAAGCTCTGGAAACACCATATATTTT,CASSDSRTGSSGNTIYF,-,TRBJ1-3,17,TRBV6-4,few
TGTGCCAGCACAGGGGGCATCTCTAGGAATTCACCCCTCCACTTT,CASTGGISRNSPLHF,TRBD1,TRBJ1-6,15,TRBV6-5,-
TGTGCCAGCAGTTTTGGGGGGGACACAGATACGCAGTATTTT,CASSFGGDTDTQYF,TRBD2,TRBJ2-3,14,TRBV6-5,-
TGTGCCTGGAGTGTCCGCATCGGGACGGCAGAAGCTTTCTTT,CAWSVRIGTAEAFF,-,TRBJ1-1,14,TRBV30,-
TGTGCCAGCAGTTACTCGATAACCCCAGATACGCAGTATTTT,CASSYSITPDTQYF,-,TRBJ2-3,14,TRBV6-5,-
TGTGCCACCAGCAGAGGGGGGACCTCCTACGAGCAGTACTTC,CATSRGGTSYEQYF,-,TRBJ2-7,14,TRBV15,few
TGTGCCACCAGCAGAGACAGGGGACCTGAAAAACTGTTTTTT,CATSRDRGPEKLFF,-,TRBJ1-4,14,TRBV15,-
TGTGCCAGCAGTCCCGCCGGGACAGGGTTGGAGCAGTACTTC,CASSPAGTGLEQYF,TRBD1,TRBJ2-7,14,TRBV7-2,-